The subject of this entry is one T cell receptor beta chain. What this receptor recognizes is not known. Base qualities are not at hand, and no much larger clone is one base apart. These data come from a study of a mutant IDH1 vaccine in newly diagnosed glioma (dated by TCRdb to about 2021). About the study as a whole: In the chemotherapy-containing groups, vaccination started alongside temozolomide cycles, whereas in patients who had radiotherapy alone it started 4-6 weeks after radiotherapy. Before enrollment, most patients had been given radiochemotherapy with temozolomide as standard therapy, while the rest had received either radiotherapy alone or temozolomide alone. Peripheral blood samples were drawn at six visits, namely V03 (baseline), V05, V07, V10, V12 and V13. Longitudinal TCRB deep sequencing was done for some 25 treated patients, wherever samples were available for exploratory analyses. Visit V12 was the week-35 safety follow-up and visit V13 was the week-47 end of study. Of the roughly 33 treated patients, about 60% were male and approximately 40% were female, and the mean age was 40.4 years. Findings and caveats that apply to the study as a whole: Selection of PBMC samples for TCRB deep sequencing was based on availability. Immune responses induced by the vaccine were seen in about 93% of patients across multiple MHC alleles. The authors noted that analyses of patient blood samples could not be reproduced because of sample limitations. No apparent relationship was observed between pseudoprogression and alterations in the top peripheral T cell clonotypes detected by TCRB sequencing.

What the time point label conveys for this sample: week 47, end of study. Every vaccine dose consisted of 300 ug of a 20-mer mutant IDH1 peptide in Montanide, administered subcutaneously together with topical imiquimod. Patients received eight vaccinations in weeks 1, 3, 5, 7, 11, 15, 19 and 23, corresponding to visits V03 through V10. The donors had newly diagnosed IDH1-mutant astrocytomas of WHO grade 3 or 4 that showed loss of nuclear ATRX. The samples were drawn from NOA16, a multicentre, single-arm, open-label phase I trial in Germany that tested a mutant IDH1 peptide vaccine in humans for the first time. Genomic DNA for TCRB sequencing was isolated from EDTA blood with the DNeasy Blood and Tissue Kit. The cysteine opens and the phenylalanine closes a CDR3 of 14 amino acids. The CDR3 DNA has 42 bases and is translated from base 1. Taken from the germline V gene, the CDR1 and CDR2 loops are MGHRA and YSYEKL. V loses 6 bases, J loses 6 bases, and the germline ends lie 17 bases apart.

The library was made by the immunoSEQ multiplex PCR assay. Following the manufacturer's protocol, the hsTCRB Kit was used to amplify rearranged TCR beta chain sequences. An Illumina MiSeq was used to sequence the TCRB libraries. The authors processed their data as follows. The kit vendor's proprietary platform handled demultiplexing, trimming and gene mapping. Entries here come from immuneACCESS through TCRdb and include only in-frame sequences with V and J called. Some clones fail to appear in such tables; in the studies checked, an unresolved V gene covers under half of the shortfall, and the cause of the remainder is unknown. The D gene and trimming were derived from the DNA, and the V and J assignments and clone size from that table. In all, the sample holds tens of thousands of clones, and 70% to 90% of those were seen once. The ten largest clones add up to 5.2% of the sample.

The sequence joins TRBV4-1 to TRBJ1-2, with TRBD1 as a weak D call on 6 bases. This clonotype was obtained from a man aged 35 to 55 with glioma. The material sequenced was PBMCs, taken from a glioma patient whose treatment included an IDH1 peptide vaccine. The CDR3 protein: CASSLTYRVHGYTF. The DNA sequence is as follows: TGCGCCAGCAGTCTTACCTACAGGGTTCATGGCTACACCTTC.